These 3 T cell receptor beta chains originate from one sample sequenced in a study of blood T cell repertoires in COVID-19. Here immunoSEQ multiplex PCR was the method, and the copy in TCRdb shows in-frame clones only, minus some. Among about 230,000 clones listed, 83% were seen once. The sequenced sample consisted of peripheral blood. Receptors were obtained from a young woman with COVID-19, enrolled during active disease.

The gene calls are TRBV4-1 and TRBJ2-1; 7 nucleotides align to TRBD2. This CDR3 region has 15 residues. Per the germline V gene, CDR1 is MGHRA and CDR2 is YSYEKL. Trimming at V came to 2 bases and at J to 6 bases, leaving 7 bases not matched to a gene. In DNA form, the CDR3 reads TGCGCCAGCAGCCAAATGAGACTAGCCCTCAATGAGCAGTTCTTC. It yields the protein CASSQMRLALNEQFF.

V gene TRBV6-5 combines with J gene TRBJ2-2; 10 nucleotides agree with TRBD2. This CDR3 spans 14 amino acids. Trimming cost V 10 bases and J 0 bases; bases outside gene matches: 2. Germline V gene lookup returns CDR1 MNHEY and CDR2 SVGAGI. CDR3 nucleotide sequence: TGTGCCACCGGACTAGCGGCGAACACCGGGGAGCTGTTTTTT. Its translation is CATGLAANTGELFF.

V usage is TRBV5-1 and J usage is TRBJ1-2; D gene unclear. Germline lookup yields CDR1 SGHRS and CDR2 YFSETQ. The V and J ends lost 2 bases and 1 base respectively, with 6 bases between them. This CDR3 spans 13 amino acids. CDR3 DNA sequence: TGCGCCAGCAGCTTAAACAGTAACTATGGCTACACCTTC. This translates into CASSLNSNYGYTF.